A single TCR beta chain is shown here with its context. The clone's antigen remains unknown. Base qualities are missing; no much larger clone stands one base away. In the germline V gene (reference sequence), CDR1 corresponds to MNHNY and CDR2 to SVGAGI. The CDR3 runs 11 amino acids, cysteine and phenylalanine included. The sequence is cut down to CDR3 DNA, 33 bases in frame from base 1. V and J are trimmed by 7 bases and 11 bases, and the gene matches miss 8 bases of the junction. Donors were healthy HIV-negative adults with no recently reported acute infections or vaccinations. Only Caucasian adults living in Nashville, Tennessee, USA were represented among the donors. CD4+ T cells were enriched by magnetic negative selection, after which naive cells were positively selected on CD45RA and the negative fraction was taken as the memory subset. Blood was collected by leukapheresis, and PBMCs were isolated by Ficoll-Histopaque density gradient centrifugation and then cryopreserved in liquid nitrogen vapor phase. Purity and quantity of every magnetically sorted T cell population were checked by analytical flow cytometry. From each sorted fraction, genomic DNA was isolated and quantified by UV absorbance on a Nanodrop 2000c.

The data derive from a study of shared clonotypes between healthy human individuals (dated by TCRdb to 2018 to 2021). With respect to the entire study: The cohort included three men and two women between 18 and 49 years of age. Between about 0.94 and 10 billion PBMCs per donor were obtained by leukapheresis. For each donor, three plates each were used for CD4 naive and CD4 memory, two plates were used for CD8 naive, and one plate was used for CD8 memory. To increase sequencing depth and limit assay-specific biases, different laboratories used diverse techniques to prepare libraries and sequence TCR repertoires. The study deeply sequenced blood TCR repertoires of 5 or 6 healthy adults to estimate repertoire size and the extent of clonotype sharing between individuals.

The investigation overall reported the following: Even with the large sequencing depth, rarefaction of the sorted-subset datasets indicated that sequencing was incomplete. Because the study included only a small number of donors, the genetic and exposure-history diversity represented was limited. Based on pairwise subsampling, the degree of clonotype sharing among donors was expected to be affected by sequencing depth. Sharing across a handful of donors was observed for about 5% of naive CD4, over 3% of naive CD8, roughly 2.3% of memory CD4, and around 0.4% of memory CD8 clonotypes. Sampling was limited to blood, and TCR repertoires in tissue likely differ from TCR repertoires in blood. Compared with non-shared clonotypes, the clonotypes found in all four sorted-subset donors had higher generation probabilities. Estimated clonotype richness was generally larger for naive than for memory subsets.

TCR CDR3 regions were amplified from genomic DNA by multiplex PCR using the deep immunoSEQ assay. Extracted genomic DNA from each cell subset was spread evenly across all wells of several immunoSEQ 96-well plates, with each plate serving as a replicate. For sorted subsets, roughly 190 ng of genomic DNA, equivalent to some 30,000 T cell genomes, went into each replicate PCR. Purified libraries were measured with a Qubit 3.0 fluorometer, size-checked on a Bioanalyzer 2100, and measured again with the KAPA Library Quantification kit. Every immunoSEQ 96-well plate was sequenced on a separate single-read 150-cycle Illumina NextSeq 550 flow cell. The authors processed their data as follows. Because only junctional sequences without quality scores were contained in the immunoSEQ output, filtering matching that applied to full-length reads could not be performed. Sequences were annotated with PyIR, a Python wrapper for IgBLAST v1.9, using IMGT germline references to assign V/J genes and CDR3. Reads were removed for weak V/J assignments (E-value above 1e-6), missing CDR3, stop codons, out-of-frame junctions, or ambiguous translated residues. V3J clonotypes were defined as sequences sharing an identical inferred V gene, J gene, and CDR3 amino acid sequence. To compute the percentage overlap between repertoires, the number of shared unique clonotypes was divided by the size of the smaller repertoire. Repertoire richness was assessed with RTK rarefaction, the Chao1 estimator, and Recon v2.1 estimates of unobserved clonotypes. Generation probabilities were computed with OLGA for all TCRbeta clonotypes obtained by the gDNA method from several donors. This immuneACCESS table, as held by TCRdb, lists in-frame sequences with V and J called but not all clones. Of the missing ones, under half trace to an unresolved V gene in checked studies; the others have no known cause. V, J and clone size were drawn from that table, and D and trimming were deduced from the DNA. The sample table holds 2 million to 2.5 million clones, of which approximately 95% were seen once. 0.39% of the sample lies in the top ten.

Here the chain combines TRBV6-6 and TRBJ2-7, and 7 junctional nucleotides match TRBD2. Sequenced: naive CD4+ T cells from PBMCs. This specimen's cell subset or site label, per the study, means: CD45RA+ positively selected. The clonotype originates from a man in his late teens or twenties in good health. Some clones in this sample may be carry-over from other donors' samples. The DNA reads as follows: TGTGCCAGCACCTCGGGGGGAGAGGAGTACTTC. Translated, this gives CASTSGGEEYF.